This TCR beta chain was sequenced during a study of vaccination and CD4 T cells after COVID-19. Study background: Six male and four female convalescents took part, two of them Hispanic.

Comments on this clonotype: Its antigen is unidentified.

Sequencing of cultured CD4+ T cell DNA used the Oncomine TCR Beta short-read assay. TCRdb reanalysed the PCR reads using MiXCR and keeps one entry per CDR3 protein. The sample lists about 7,500 distinct CDR3 sequences, roughly two fifths occurring once. Specified treatment: roughly 11-day PBMC culture with coronavirus spike peptide pools or control peptides (ViraFEST assay). One should note that the unexposed donor's CD4+ T cells were collected before the COVID-19 pandemic (2011-2018). ViraFEST enlarged antigen-specific T cell populations with peptide pools and afterwards sequenced TCRs. Four cold-coronavirus spikes, along with SARS-CoV-2 S/N, were used to probe unexposed-donor CD4+ T cells, cells permitting. Germline values: CDR1 SGHAT, CDR2 FQNNGV. The CDR3 has 15 amino acids. The V gene lost 1 base and the J gene lost 1 base, with 10 bases spanning the gap.

J is TRBJ1-1 and V is TRBV11-2; D is undetermined. The origin of this receptor is a human donor in good health. Sequencing input: CD4+ T cells from blood, cultured in vitro. The CDR3 nucleotides are TGTGCCAGCAGCTTAGTCCAGGAACGGAACACTGAAGCTTTCTTT. This sequence encodes CASSLVQERNTEAFF.